Listed below are T cell receptor beta chains from one sample, sequenced in a study of CD8 T cells in ankylosing spondylitis. Each CDR3 protein gets one entry after TCRdb re-called the 5' RACE reads with MiXCR. The sample carries 200,000 to 250,000 distinct CDR3 sequences, 18% recorded once. Sequencing was carried out using blood, either unsorted or a sorted T cell fraction (not recorded which). These receptors were collected from a male donor with ankylosing spondylitis. CDR3s include the opening cysteine and the closing phenylalanine or tryptophan. A D gene is named only where the DNA matches it firmly. Size tells how often a clone was seen (once, few, many) or the class of an expanded clone, and some rows leave it out.

V	J	D	size	DNA	CDR3
TRBV5-1	TRBJ2-3	TRBD2	few	TGCGCCAGCAGTAACTGGGGGCGCCTAGCGGGGGGCACAGATACGCAGTATTTT	CASSNWGRLAGGTDTQYF
TRBV7-9	TRBJ1-2	NA	NA	TGTGCCAGCAGCTTATCTTCGGCGTCAGAGATGGTAGGCTACACCTTC	CASSLSSASEMVGYTF
TRBV2	TRBJ1-1	NA	NA	TGTGCCAGCGGGTGGGGAGGGGAAGCCACTGAAGCTTTCTTT	CASGWGGEATEAFF
TRBV7-9	TRBJ2-5	NA	few	TGTGCCAGCAGCTCACCAGCAGAGACCCGAGAGACCCAGTACTTC	CASSSPAETRETQYF
TRBV28	TRBJ2-5	NA	few	TGTGCCAGCAGTCCCCTCCTGGGAGGAGAGACCCAGTACTTC	CASSPLLGGETQYF
TRBV4-1	TRBJ2-3	TRBD2	NA	TGCGCCAGCAGCGCGACCCCGCCGGCTAGCGGGGATACGCAGTATTTT	CASSATPPASGDTQYF
TRBV28	TRBJ2-1	NA	few	TGTGCCAGCAGTCTACCCCCAGGTACCCATGAGCAGTTCTTC	CASSLPPGTHEQFF
TRBV6-2/TRBV6-3	TRBJ1-1	NA	few	TGTGCCAGCAGTTACGTGGAAGGGGCTGAAGCTTTCTTT	CASSYVEGAEAFF
TRBV3-1	TRBJ2-3	NA	many	TGTGCCAGCAGCCAGGAGGGCTTTGATACGCAGTATTTT	CASSQEGFDTQYF
TRBV5-1	TRBJ2-7	NA	many	TGCGCCAGCAGCCTTGGTAGGGACTCCTACGAGCAGTACTTC	CASSLGRDSYEQYF